The T cell receptor beta chain described here comes from a study of cytotoxic CD8 clonotypes in ibrutinib-treated CLL. Cryopreserved PBMCs were the source of about 2.2 micrograms of genomic DNA, which went to TCR beta libraries. This CDR3 is built from 15 residues. V lost 4 bases, J lost 4 bases, and 6 bases stayed unmatched. The germline V gene has CDR1 SGHRS and CDR2 YFSETQ. TCRdb keeps only in-frame clones here, not all; method: immunoSEQ multiplex PCR. Altogether about 300,000 clones are present, about 72% being singletons, with the ten largest covering about 5.3%. The material sequenced was PBMCs, taken at disease progression, from a patient treated with ibrutinib. The sequence was collected from a human donor with chronic lymphocytic leukemia. The gene calls are TRBV5-1 and TRBJ1-5; TRBD1 aligns across 9 bases. This chain's CDR3 is CASSPGTGLNQPQHF. CDR3 DNA sequence: TGCGCCAGCAGCCCAGGGACAGGGTTAAATCAGCCCCAGCATTTT.